A single T cell receptor (beta chain) is shown here with its context. This sample is drawn from a study of blood T cell repertoires in COVID-19. Looking at the study overall: Both acute and convalescent COVID-19 samples were obtained from the United States, Italy and Spain. In each case, the material was cDNA or gDNA derived from T cells, B-cell-depleted T cells, or PBMCs.

Original handling: Reference gene primer amplification in the assay estimated nucleated cell counts. Generated by immunoSEQ multiplex PCR, the TCRdb table keeps only in-frame clones and is missing some. The V and J calls and clone size come from that table; D and trimming were worked out from the DNA. Among roughly 250,000 clones listed, over 75% were seen once. The CDR3 runs 15 residues. The junction had 3 bases not matched to a gene; V was cut back by 5 bases and J by 5 bases. In germline, CDR1 is SGHAT, CDR2 FQNNGV. The sequence derives from a human donor in a cohort sampled during active COVID-19. Specimen: peripheral blood. This chain uses TRBV11-2 with TRBJ1-6, with TRBD1 matching 10 bases. CDR3 sequence: CASSPGTGDNSPLHF. The CDR3 DNA reads TGTGCCAGCAGCCCCGGGACAGGGGATAATTCACCCCTCCACTTT.